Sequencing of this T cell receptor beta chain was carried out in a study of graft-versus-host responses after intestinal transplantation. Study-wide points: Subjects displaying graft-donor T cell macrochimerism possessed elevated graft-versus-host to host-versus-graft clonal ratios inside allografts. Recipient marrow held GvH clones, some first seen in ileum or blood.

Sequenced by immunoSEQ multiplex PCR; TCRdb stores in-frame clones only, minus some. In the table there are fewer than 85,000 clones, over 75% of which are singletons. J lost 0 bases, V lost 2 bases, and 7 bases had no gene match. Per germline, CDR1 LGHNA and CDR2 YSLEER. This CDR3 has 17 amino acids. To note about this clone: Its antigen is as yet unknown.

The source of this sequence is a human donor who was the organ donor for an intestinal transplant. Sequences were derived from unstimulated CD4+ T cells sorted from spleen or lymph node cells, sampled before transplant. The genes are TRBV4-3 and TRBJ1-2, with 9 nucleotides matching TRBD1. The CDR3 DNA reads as TGCGCCAGCAGCCAAACCTCCGGGACAGGGACTAACTATGGCTACACCTTC. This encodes CASSQTSGTGTNYGYTF.